This T cell receptor (beta chain) was identified during a study of regulatory T cells in long-lasting Graves disease. General study findings and limits: TCR diversity was lower in persistent Graves' patients than in newly diagnosed ones.

Germline V lookup: CDR1 MRHNA, CDR2 SNTAGT. The CDR3 runs 14 residues. Trimming removed 10 bases at V and 8 bases at J, with 20 bases between. Comments on this clonotype: Its matching antigen is unknown.

The time point was: newly diagnosed GD, antithyroid drugs for less than 3 months. Isolated PBMC RNA provided the starting material for the TCR library. CDR3-region Arm-PCR and iRepertoire HTBI primers produced the TCR beta libraries. TCRdb reanalysed the multiplex PCR reads using MiXCR and keeps one entry per CDR3 protein. The table lists some 600,000 distinct CDR3 sequences, around 16% of them singletons. The sample also formed part of further work on T cells in Graves' hyperthyroidism and ophthalmopathy. That report notes: Graves' hyperthyroidism was deemed stable given no ophthalmopathy progression within 18 months.

Sequences were derived from peripheral blood mononuclear cells (PBMCs), sampled at new diagnosis, from a patient treated with antithyroid drugs. The gene calls are TRBV6-4 and TRBJ1-4; D unresolved. This TCR was sampled from a man younger than 30 with Graves disease. The CDR3 spells CAINGGLTREKLFF. The DNA for the CDR3 is TGTGCCATCAACGGAGGTTTGACGCGGGAAAAACTGTTTTTT.